These T cell receptor beta chains were read from a single sample in a study of read filtering for tumor transcriptome and immune sequencing. Using its own MiXCR run on the reads, TCRdb lists one record per CDR3 protein. The sample lists approximately 61,000 distinct CDR3 sequences, around 21% occurring once. The sequenced material came from a population of CD138-negative cells sorted from bone marrow. The source of these receptors is a donor aged 40 or over with multiple myeloma. Both conserved end residues are part of each CDR3. Fields, in order: V gene, D gene, J gene, clone size, CDR3 protein, CDR3 DNA. A D gene is named only where the DNA matches it firmly. Size values are once, few and many counts, or a class for expanded clones, and some rows have none.

>TRBV12-3/TRBV12-4|.|TRBJ2-1|many
CASSFGTRGLGEQFF
TGTGCCAGCAGTTTCGGGACTAGGGGGCTGGGGGAGCAGTTCTTC
>TRBV20-1|TRBD2|TRBJ2-5|many
CSARQGLAAIQETQYF
TGCAGTGCTAGACAAGGACTAGCGGCGATCCAAGAGACCCAGTACTTC
>TRBV7-8|.|TRBJ2-1|many
CASSWGLYNEQFF
TGTGCCAGCAGCTGGGGACTCTACAATGAGCAGTTCTTC
>TRBV24-1|TRBD2|TRBJ2-2|medium-sized
CATSDPSGGAGTGELFF
TGTGCCACCAGTGACCCTAGCGGGGGGGCCGGCACCGGGGAGCTGTTTTTT
>TRBV9|.|TRBJ1-3|many
CASSAAGSSGNTIYF
TGTGCCAGCAGCGCAGCCGGGAGCTCTGGAAACACCATATATTTT
>TRBV29-1|.|TRBJ1-5|many
CSAEEGVGQPQHF
TGCAGCGCTGAAGAGGGGGTGGGGCAGCCCCAGCATTTT
>TRBV5-1|.|TRBJ2-3|few
CASSLPRSSGPTDTQYF
TGCGCCAGCAGCTTGCCCCGTTCCAGCGGACCCACAGATACGCAGTATTTT
>TRBV7-2|.|TRBJ2-2|many
CASSLSLGPPNTGELFF
TGTGCCAGCAGCTTAAGTTTGGGGCCACCGAACACCGGGGAGCTGTTTTTT
>TRBV5-5|.|TRBJ2-3|.
CASSLRSSFTDAQYF
TGTGCCAGCAGCTTACGCAGCAGCTTCACAGATGCGCAGTATTTT
>TRBV7-2|.|TRBJ2-3|many
CASSLASASSDTQYF
TGTGCCAGCAGCTTAGCGAGCGCTTCGTCAGATACGCAGTATTTT
>TRBV5-1|.|TRBJ1-5|.
CASSLAGRDNQPQHF
TGCGCCAGCAGCTTGGCCGGCAGGGACAATCAGCCCCAGCATTTT
>TRBV3-1|.|TRBJ2-1|few
CASSPTSGHPSGQFF
TGTGCCAGCAGCCCAACCTCGGGACATCCAAGCGGGCAGTTCTTC
>TRBV28|.|TRBJ2-7|.
CAAEGRPPAEQYF
TGTGCCGCTGAGGGGCGTCCCCCCGCCGAGCAGTACTTC
>TRBV28|.|TRBJ1-1|many
CASRTEPTLVRERSTGGDTEAFF
TGTGCCAGCAGGACGGAACCGACCCTGGTTAGGGAGAGGAGTACAGGCGGGGATACTGAAGCTTTCTTT
>TRBV12-3/TRBV12-4|.|TRBJ2-5|many
CASSSGFFETQYF
TGTGCCAGCAGTTCAGGGTTTTTCGAGACCCAGTACTTC
>TRBV7-9|.|TRBJ2-3|many
CASSKQVNTDTQYF
TGTGCCAGCAGCAAACAGGTCAACACAGATACGCAGTATTTT
>TRBV29-1|.|TRBJ1-1|.
CSVEKNSKNTEAFF
TGCAGCGTTGAAAAGAACAGCAAGAACACTGAAGCTTTCTTT
>TRBV7-2|.|TRBJ2-7|many
CASSLPGVDRQYF
TGTGCCAGCAGCTTACCTGGGGTGGATAGACAGTACTTC
>TRBV20-1|.|TRBJ2-1|many
CTMLMVLTPNEQFF
TGCACTATGCTAATGGTACTAACACCCAATGAGCAGTTCTTC
>TRBV29-1|.|TRBJ2-7|many
CSVGQFSYEQYF
TGCAGCGTTGGACAGTTCTCCTACGAGCAGTACTTC
>TRBV7-9|.|TRBJ2-2|.
CASSLRTFGELFF
TGTGCCAGCAGCTTACGCACTTTTGGGGAGCTGTTTTTT
>TRBV5-1|.|TRBJ2-7|many
CASSLLGMSSYEQYF
TGCGCCAGCAGCTTGCTCGGGATGAGCTCCTACGAGCAGTACTTC
>TRBV4-1|.|TRBJ1-5|.
CASSMDSPGNQPQHF
TGCGCCAGCAGCATGGACAGCCCCGGCAATCAGCCACAGCATTTT
>TRBV7-7|.|TRBJ2-7|.
CASRQDSTSSYEQYF
TGTGCCAGCAGACAGGACTCTACTAGCTCCTACGAGCAGTACTTC
>TRBV5-1|TRBD2|TRBJ2-3|many
CASSTIPPGLAGVIDTQYF
TGCGCCAGCAGCACAATCCCACCGGGACTAGCGGGGGTAATTGATACGCAGTATTTT
>TRBV19|TRBD2|TRBJ2-5|few
CASSLAGGLETQYF
TGTGCCAGTAGTTTAGCGGGAGGTCTGGAGACCCAGTACTTC
>TRBV20-1|TRBD1|TRBJ1-1|many
CSAGGGSEAFF
TGCAGTGCTGGAGGGGGCTCTGAAGCTTTCTTT
>TRBV20-1|TRBD2|TRBJ2-5|many
CSARVASGDIQTQYF
TGCAGTGCTAGGGTGGCTAGCGGGGATATTCAGACCCAGTACTTC
>TRBV29-1|.|TRBJ1-2|few
CSAQVSMNGYTF
TGCAGCGCTCAGGTCTCTATGAATGGCTACACCTTC
>TRBV29-1|TRBD2|TRBJ2-1|medium-sized
CSVVPAGGIRNEQFF
TGCAGCGTTGTTCCAGCGGGGGGGATTAGGAATGAGCAGTTCTTC
>TRBV5-1|.|TRBJ2-7|many
CASSLEPGGEQYF
TGCGCCAGCAGCTTGGAACCTGGGGGCGAGCAGTACTTC
>TRBV29-1|.|TRBJ1-1|many
CSGWDLNTEAFF
TGCAGCGGCTGGGACTTAAACACTGAAGCTTTCTTT
>TRBV5-1|.|TRBJ2-1|many
CASSPDPWIMNEQFF
TGCGCCAGCAGCCCTGACCCATGGATTATGAATGAGCAGTTCTTC
>TRBV4-2|.|TRBJ1-4|.
CASSQEGRTQATNEKLFF
TGTGCCAGCAGCCAAGAGGGGAGGACACAGGCAACTAATGAAAAACTGTTTTTT
>TRBV28|.|TRBJ2-5|many
CASSLSSATASETQYF
TGTGCCAGCAGTTTATCTAGCGCAACGGCCTCGGAGACCCAGTACTTC
>TRBV6-6|TRBD1|TRBJ1-6|many
CASSRIQTGGDNSPLHF
TGTGCCAGCAGCCGAATCCAGACAGGGGGGGATAATTCACCCCTCCACTTT
>TRBV27|TRBD2|TRBJ2-7|many
CASSPGGDPMSYEQYF
TGTGCCAGCTCACCGGGAGGGGACCCCATGAGCTACGAGCAGTACTTC
>TRBV3-1|.|TRBJ1-1|.
CASSLTLNTEAFF
TGTGCCAGCAGCCTCACCCTGAACACTGAAGCTTTCTTT
>TRBV11-2|TRBD1|TRBJ1-2|many
CASSLESGGFGYTF
TGTGCCAGCAGCTTAGAATCAGGGGGCTTTGGCTACACCTTC
>TRBV27|.|TRBJ2-2|many
CASSLIEAVNTGELFF
TGTGCCAGCAGTTTAATAGAGGCGGTCAACACCGGGGAGCTGTTTTTT
>TRBV5-1|.|TRBJ2-4|.
CASSLPGTLAKNIQYF
TGCGCCAGCAGCCTACCGGGGACCCTAGCCAAAAACATTCAGTACTTC
>TRBV28|TRBD2|TRBJ2-5|many
CASGGLAGGKETQYF
TGTGCCAGCGGGGGACTAGCGGGGGGAAAAGAGACCCAGTACTTC
>TRBV24-1|.|TRBJ1-5|.
CATSERSNQPQHF
TGTGCCACCAGTGAGAGGAGCAATCAGCCCCAGCATTTT
>TRBV15|.|TRBJ2-7|many
CATSRDPDIRREQYF
TGTGCCACCAGCAGAGATCCGGACATCCGCCGCGAGCAGTACTTC
>TRBV12-5|.|TRBJ1-5|many
CASGSNWPQHF
TGTGCTAGTGGTTCGAATTGGCCCCAGCATTTT
>TRBV7-2|TRBD2|TRBJ2-2|many
CASRASGGTGELFF
TGTGCCAGCAGGGCTAGCGGCGGCACCGGGGAGCTGTTTTTT